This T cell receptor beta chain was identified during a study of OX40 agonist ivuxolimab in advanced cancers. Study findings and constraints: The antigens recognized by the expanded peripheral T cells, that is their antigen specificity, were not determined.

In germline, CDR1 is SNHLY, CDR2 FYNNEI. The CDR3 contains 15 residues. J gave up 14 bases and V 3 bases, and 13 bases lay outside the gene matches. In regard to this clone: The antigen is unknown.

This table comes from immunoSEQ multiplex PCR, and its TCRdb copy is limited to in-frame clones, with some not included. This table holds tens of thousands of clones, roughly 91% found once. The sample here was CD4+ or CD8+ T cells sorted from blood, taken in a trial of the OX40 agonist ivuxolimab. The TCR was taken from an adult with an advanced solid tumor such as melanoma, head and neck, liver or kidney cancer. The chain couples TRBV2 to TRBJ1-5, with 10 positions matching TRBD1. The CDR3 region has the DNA TGTGCCAGCAGTGAGTGGACAGGGGGTATTGCCCGAGAGCATTTT. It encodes CASSEWTGGIAREHF.